The 29 T cell receptor beta chains below were found in one sample sequenced in a study of molecular identifiers for immune sequencing clone quantification (dated by TCRdb to the late 2010s). Library prep was done by PCR. Data came from an Illumina HiSeq 4000. TCRdb took the public reads, trimmed them with fastp at Q25, ran MiXCR for clone calling and kept in-frame beta chains. Entries are consolidated by CDR3 protein sequence, retaining the most common genes and DNA. The sample includes 20,000 to 30,000 distinct CDR3 sequences, with 15% to 20% observed a single time. Around 0.99% of the sample comes from the top ten. Source material: naive CD8+ T cells from blood, with Jurkat cell RNA spiked in. The cell subset or site label on this specimen signifies: FACS-sorted CD8+CD4-CCR7+CD45RA+ naive T cells. These receptors were obtained from a human donor in good health. Some libraries in this study had Jurkat cell RNA spiked in.

The sample holds many counts of this clonotype. The V call is TRBV11-3, the J call TRBJ1-5, with 10 bases lining up with TRBD1. J was trimmed by 6 bases and V by 5 bases; bases with no gene match: 22. CDR1 is SGHNT and CDR2 is YENEEA in the germline V gene. CDR3 size: 20 residues. The DNA for the CDR3 is TGTGCCAGCAGCGAACATATACGTGGGACAGGGGATGACGGCCCTCAGCCCCAGCATTTT. Its translation is CASSEHIRGTGDDGPQPQHF.

This clonotype was counted ten times or more. The chain links TRBV2 to TRBJ2-5; D possibly matches TRBD1 or TRBD2 (5 bases each). The V gene lost 1 base and the J gene lost 2 bases, with 11 bases spanning the gap. The germline V gene encodes CDR1 SNHLY and CDR2 FYNNEI. The CDR3 is made up of 15 amino acids. The CDR3 nucleotides are TGTGCCAGCAGTGAAGAGAGGGGCGGTCAAGAGACCCAGTACTTC. It is translated as CASSEERGGQETQYF.

For this clonotype: One base away lies a much larger clone, so this may be a sequencing read error. Here the CDR3 omits its conserved ending phenylalanine or tryptophan, so a read error is the likely source. CDR3 amino acids: CASSLEVTDEQYL. In nucleotides, the CDR3 is TGTGCCAGCAGCTTAGAAGTGACTGACGAGCAGTACCTC. This chain connects TRBV7-6 to TRBJ2-7, with D uncertain. Trimming took 1 base from V and 5 from J, leaving 9 bases between them. This CDR3 is built from 13 residues. Germline CDR1 and CDR2: SGHVS and FNYEAQ.

Notes on this clonotype: The conserved closing phenylalanine or tryptophan is absent in this CDR3, likely reflecting a read error. The gene calls are TRBV27 and TRBJ2-7; D could derive from TRBD1 or TRBD2 (5 bases each). This CDR3 region has 13 residues. CDR1 MNHEY and CDR2 SMNVEV come from the germline V gene (reference sequence). Deletions cut 5 bases from V and 3 bases from J, with 11 bases between. CDR3 residues: CASSRGWGYEQYL. The CDR3 nucleotides are TGTGCCAGCAGTCGGGGCTGGGGCTACGAGCAGTACCTC.

In its sample, this clonotype was seen many times. The chain joins TRBV12-3 or TRBV12-4 to TRBJ2-3; 9 bases are a match to TRBD2. V was pared by 6 bases and J by 3 bases, with 13 bases of the junction left unmatched. The CDR3 runs to 17 residues. CDR3 nucleotide sequence: TGTGCCAGCAGCACCATTAATCAGCGGGGGGCTACAGATACGCAGTATTTT. It yields the protein CASSTINQRGATDTQYF.

Remarks on this clonotype: A read error may be the cause here, since a much bigger clone is one base away. The rearrangement uses TRBV29-1 and TRBJ2-2; 8 bases line up with TRBD2. This CDR3 is built from 11 residues. CDR1 SQVTM and CDR2 ANQGSEA come from the germline V gene. CDR3 nucleotide sequence: TGCCGCGGGGGGCGGGTCGGGGAGCTGTTTTTT. Translation gives CRGGRVGELFF.

This clonotype was counted at least ten times. The chain joins TRBV6-6 to TRBJ2-5, with 7 bases matching TRBD1. The J segment lost 4 bases and the V segment lost 5 bases, leaving 7 bases of the junction unmatched. This CDR3 has 14 residues. Germline V gene lookup returns CDR1 MNHNY and CDR2 SVGAGI (reference sequence). CDR3 amino acids: CASSPTTGSETQYF. The CDR3 region has the DNA TGTGCCAGCAGTCCGACGACAGGGTCAGAGACCCAGTACTTC.

In its sample, this clonotype was seen a few times. Just one base apart from a much larger clone, this may be a read error. The rearrangement uses TRBV6-2 or TRBV6-3 and TRBJ1-1; D remains unclear. The CDR3 covers 9 residues. From germline, CDR1 is MNHEY and CDR2 SVGEGT. As DNA, the CDR3 is TGTGCCAGCGGGCATGAAGCTTCCTTT. Amino acids: CASGHEASF.

This clonotype came up many times. The rearrangement joins TRBV5-8 to TRBJ1-4; no reliable D call. Deletions cut 0 bases from V and 7 bases from J, with 7 bases between. This CDR3 is built from 13 residues. Germline lookup yields CDR1 SGHTS and CDR2 YDEGEE. CDR3 protein: CASSLEGSEKLFF. For the CDR3, the DNA is TGTGCCAGCAGCTTGGAGGGCAGTGAAAAACTGTTTTTT.

The sample holds many counts of this clonotype. The V gene is TRBV19, the J gene TRBJ1-1, with D possibly TRBD1 on 6 matching bases. CDR3 length: 17 amino acids. Germline assignment: CDR1 LNHDA and CDR2 SQIVND (reference sequence). V shed 5 bases and J shed 0 bases, with 19 bases lying between them. The CDR3 sequence is CASSPRGGYVVNTEAFF. For the CDR3, the DNA is TGTGCCAGTAGTCCCCGGGGGGGCTATGTAGTGAACACTGAAGCTTTCTTT.

This clonotype was counted many times. The V call is TRBV7-9, the J call TRBJ2-2; tentatively, D is TRBD1 (5 bases). V lost 8 bases and J 1 base, leaving 11 bases between the germline ends. The CDR3 runs 14 residues. CDR1 and CDR2 from the germline V gene are SEHNR and FQNEAQ (reference sequence). The CDR3 here is CASPKTENTGELFF. Written as DNA, the CDR3 is TGTGCCAGCCCTAAGACAGAGAACACCGGGGAGCTGTTTTTT.

In this sample, this clonotype turned up many times. This chain links TRBV25-1 with TRBJ2-7; 9 bases fit TRBD2. Germline CDR1 MGHDK, CDR2 SYGVNS. Losses at the gene ends were 8 bases for V and 5 bases for J; bases not matched to a gene: 10. This CDR3 is built from 14 residues. CDR3 amino acids: CASAFSGSLDEQYF. The CDR3 region has the DNA TGTGCCAGCGCCTTTAGCGGGAGTCTTGACGAGCAGTACTTC.

This clonotype came up many times. V and J are TRBV9 and TRBJ1-5; D ambiguous. CDR3 size: 14 residues. The V end was cut by 0 bases, the J end by 6 bases, with 10 bases between. Germline-derived CDR1 and CDR2 are SGDLS and YYNGEE. The CDR3 spells CASSVGPEGQPQHF. The DNA for the CDR3 is TGTGCCAGCAGCGTAGGCCCAGAAGGTCAGCCCCAGCATTTT.

In its sample, this clonotype ranks as medium-sized. The chain recombines TRBV9 with TRBJ2-3; TRBD2 is a possible D gene (6 bases). Germline V CDR1 and CDR2: SGDLS, YYNGEE. CDR3 length: 18 residues. The V gene lost 0 bases and the J gene lost 5 bases, with 22 bases spanning the gap. CDR3 region: CASSVGDLASDLIDTQYF. The CDR3, as DNA: TGTGCCAGCAGCGTAGGGGACTTGGCTAGCGATCTTATAGATACGCAGTATTTT.

This clonotype was counted at least ten times. V usage is TRBV20-1 and J usage is TRBJ2-1, with 8 bases identical to TRBD2. Germline trimming cut 4 bases from V and 4 bases from J; bases unmatched to any gene: 9. The CDR3 runs to 15 residues. Per germline, CDR1 DFQATT and CDR2 SNEGSKA (reference sequence). CDR3 amino acids: CSAIVSGRAYNEQFF. The CDR3 DNA reads as TGCAGTGCTATTGTGTCCGGGAGGGCTTACAATGAGCAGTTCTTC.

On this clonotype: It may be a read error: a sequence one base away is much more abundant. The chain joins TRBV28 to TRBJ2-5, with D perhaps matching TRBD2 (6 bases). The CDR3 consists of 15 residues. Germline assignment: CDR1 MDHEN and CDR2 SYDVKM. Trimming cost V 3 bases and J 4 bases, with 15 bases left between them. The CDR3: CASSLSGGLPETQYF. Here the CDR3 DNA reads TGTGCCAGCAGTTTGTCTGGGGGGTTACCAGAGACCCAGTACTTC.

Ten or more counts support this clonotype. The CDR3 nucleotides read TGTGCCAGCAGCTTATCTAGCGGGGAAGGAGGCGAGCAGTACTTC. Its protein is CASSLSSGEGGEQYF. This chain links TRBV7-9 with TRBJ2-7; 9 nucleotides agree with TRBD2. CDR3 size: 15 residues. V shed 2 bases, J shed 6 bases, and the junction held 8 bases outside the gene matches. CDR1 is SEHNR, CDR2 FQNEAQ, per germline (reference sequence).

This clonotype was seen many times. CDR3 sequence: CASRVTGSNTGELFF. The CDR3 region has the DNA TGTGCCAGCAGAGTGACAGGGAGTAACACCGGGGAGCTGTTTTTT. The chain employs TRBV2 and TRBJ2-2; the match to TRBD1 covers 7 bases. CDR1 SNHLY and CDR2 FYNNEI come from the germline V gene. The CDR3 contains 15 residues. The junction had 6 bases not matched to a gene; V was cut back by 6 bases and J by 2 bases.

This clonotype was recorded at least ten times. The chain joins TRBV4-3 to TRBJ2-2; D not resolved. CDR3 size: 14 residues. Trimming took 1 base from V and 3 from J, leaving 6 bases between them. Germline values: CDR1 LGHNA, CDR2 YSLEER. The CDR3 loop is CASSQGRYTGELFF. The CDR3 DNA reads TGCGCCAGCAGCCAAGGGCGGTACACCGGGGAGCTGTTTTTT.

The sample holds many counts of this clonotype. J is TRBJ1-1 and V is TRBV4-1, with unresolved D. Germline V gives CDR1 MGHRA, CDR2 YSYEKL. The V end lost 3 bases, the J end lost 5 bases, and 16 bases lay between the germline ends. The CDR3 contains 15 residues. The CDR3 sequence is CASSQIVGLGTEAFF. CDR3 DNA: TGCGCCAGCAGCCAGATAGTGGGTCTCGGTACTGAAGCTTTCTTT.

The table lists this clonotype with a few counts. This may be a read error, as it is one base from a much larger clone. The V call is TRBV19, the J call TRBJ1-1, with a possible D match to TRBD1 (6 bases). This CDR3 region has 14 residues. Trimming left V 7 bases short and J 1 base short, with 13 bases between. Germline values: CDR1 LNHDA, CDR2 SQIVND (reference sequence). CDR3 protein: CASTWDTTNTEAFF. CDR3 nucleotides: TGTGCCAGTACCTGGGACACCACGAACACTGAAGCTTTCTTT.

The table lists this clonotype with many counts. The chain is built from TRBV5-1 and TRBJ2-3; 7 bases agree with TRBD2. Germline CDR1 reads SGHRS; CDR2 reads YFSETQ. V gave up 0 bases and J gave up 0 bases; unmatched junction bases: 4. The CDR3 length is 16 residues. The CDR3 DNA is TGCGCCAGCAGCTTGGAGGTTAGCGGGAGCACAGATACGCAGTATTTT. Protein sequence: CASSLEVSGSTDTQYF.

At least ten counts were recorded for this clonotype. The rearrangement links TRBV6-2 or TRBV6-3 to TRBJ2-6, with 7 bases matching TRBD1. Germline V lookup: CDR1 MNHEY, CDR2 SVGEGT. V shed 6 bases, J shed 5 bases, and the junction held 13 bases outside the gene matches. This CDR3 comprises 17 residues. The CDR3 bases are TGTGCCAGCAGAAAATCCTCACAGGGGTATAGGGCCAACGTCCTGACTTTC. This gives the protein CASRKSSQGYRANVLTF.

This clonotype was seen many times. The chain is built from TRBV5-1 and TRBJ2-3; TRBD2 aligns across 9 bases. Germline V gives CDR1 SGHRS, CDR2 YFSETQ. This CDR3 has 17 amino acids. The ends lost 0 bases at V and 4 bases at J; junction bases unmatched: 9. For the CDR3, the DNA is TGCGCCAGCAGCTTGGATGGGCTAGCGGGGACCCCAGATACGCAGTATTTT. Translation: CASSLDGLAGTPDTQYF. Using reference TRBV5-1 and TRBJ2-3 for the parts outside the CDR3, the full variable domain is KAGVTQTPRYLIKTRGQQVTLSCSPISGHRSVSWYQQTPGQGLQFLFEYFSETQRNKGNFPGRFSGRQFSNSRSEMNVSTLELGDSALYLCASSLDGLAGTPDTQYFGPGTRLTVL.

This clonotype has at least ten counts. The V and J genes are TRBV4-3 and TRBJ2-3, with 7 nucleotides matching TRBD2. Trimming at V came to 1 base and at J to 0 bases, leaving 13 bases not matched to a gene. This CDR3 contains 19 residues. CDR1 LGHNA and CDR2 YSLEER come from the germline V gene. CDR3 in amino acids: CASSQVPASAGSSTDTQYF. The CDR3 region has the DNA TGCGCCAGCAGCCAAGTCCCCGCTTCAGCGGGGTCTAGCACAGATACGCAGTATTTT.

This clonotype was seen many times. The chain is built from TRBV20-1 and TRBJ1-2; D unclear. Germline lookup yields CDR1 DFQATT and CDR2 SNEGSKA (reference sequence). The V end lost 0 bases, the J end lost 0 bases, and 11 bases lay between the germline ends. The CDR3 loop spans 15 amino acids. The CDR3 sequence: CSARDAEGANYGYTF. In nucleotides, the CDR3 is TGCAGTGCTAGAGATGCTGAGGGAGCTAACTATGGCTACACCTTC.

By proportion, this clonotype is medium-sized. J is TRBJ1-1 and V is TRBV7-9; D is unresolved. CDR3 length equals 12 residues. The germline V gene has CDR1 SEHNR and CDR2 FQNEAQ (reference sequence). V was trimmed by 5 bases and J by 8 bases, leaving 12 bases between them. Here the CDR3 reads CASSPDTTEAFF. The CDR3 region has the DNA TGTGCCAGCAGCCCCGACACTACCGAAGCTTTCTTT.

This clonotype was observed many times. This chain links TRBV18 with TRBJ2-7; 7 bases line up with TRBD1. This CDR3 is 16 amino acids long. Germline CDR1 and CDR2: KGHSH and LQKENI. The junction had 10 bases not matched to a gene; V was cut back by 5 bases and J by 0 bases. The CDR3 DNA is TGTGCCAGCTCAGCGCGAACCGGGACAGACTCCTACGAGCAGTACTTC. This codes for CASSARTGTDSYEQYF. The full variable domain, rest sourced from reference TRBV18 and TRBJ2-7, is NAGVMQNPRHLVRRRGQEARLRCSPMKGHSHVYWYRQLPEEGLKFMVYLQKENIIDESGMPKERFSAEFPKEGPSILRIQQVVRGDSAAYFCASSARTGTDSYEQYFGPGTRLTVT.

This clonotype was detected many times. J is TRBJ2-3 and V is TRBV30; 9 bases map to TRBD1. The CDR3 length is 15 residues. The germline CDR1 and CDR2 sequences are GTSNPN and SVGIG (reference sequence). J gave up 3 bases and V 0 bases, and 4 bases lay outside the gene matches. CDR3 amino acids: CAWSVGQGSTDTQYF. CDR3 DNA: TGTGCCTGGAGTGTGGGACAGGGTAGTACAGATACGCAGTATTTT.